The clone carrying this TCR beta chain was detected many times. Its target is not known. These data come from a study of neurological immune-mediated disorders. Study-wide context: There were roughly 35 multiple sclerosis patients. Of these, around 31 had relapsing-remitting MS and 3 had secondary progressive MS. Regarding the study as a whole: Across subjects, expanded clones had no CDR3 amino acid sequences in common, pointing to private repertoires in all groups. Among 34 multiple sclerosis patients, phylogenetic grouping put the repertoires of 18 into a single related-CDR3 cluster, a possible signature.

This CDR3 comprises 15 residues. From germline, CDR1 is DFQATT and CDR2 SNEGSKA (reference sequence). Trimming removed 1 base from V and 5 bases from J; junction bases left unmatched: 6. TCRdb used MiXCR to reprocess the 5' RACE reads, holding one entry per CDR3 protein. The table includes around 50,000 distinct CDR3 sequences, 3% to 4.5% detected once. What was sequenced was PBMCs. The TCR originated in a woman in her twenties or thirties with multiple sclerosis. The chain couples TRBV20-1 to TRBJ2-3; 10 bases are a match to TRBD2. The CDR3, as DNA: TGCAGTGCTAGAGTGGCTAGCGGGAGAGTAGATACGCAGTATTTT. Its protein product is CSARVASGRVDTQYF.